This is a list of T cell receptor beta chains from one sample in a study of Ad26.COV2.S vaccination and SARS-CoV-2 variants. Clones were read by immunoSEQ multiplex PCR, and TCRdb kept only the in-frame ones, dropping some. The sample includes around 310,000 clones, 85% to 90% seen only once; the top ten take roughly 6%. The input for sequencing was peripheral blood, taken in a trial of Ad26.COV2.S vaccine versus placebo. The receptor source for this set is a person between 18 and 65 years old who received the Ad26.COV2.S COVID-19 vaccine or a placebo. Both conserved end residues are part of each CDR3. A D gene is named only where the DNA matches it firmly. Clone size is not always given. Where it is, it says once, few, many or a class for expanded clones.

v_call: TRBV15; j_call: TRBJ1-6; d_call: -; clone_size: once; cdr3_nt: TGTGCCACCAGCAGAATCCCTGGGGCCGTACAGGGCCCCACCCTCCACTTT; cdr3_aa: CATSRIPGAVQGPTLHF
v_call: TRBV28; j_call: TRBJ2-2; d_call: -; clone_size: -; cdr3_nt: TGTGCCAGCGTCCGGGCCGCGAAGGTCGGGGAGCTGTTTTTT; cdr3_aa: CASVRAAKVGELFF
v_call: TRBV12-3/TRBV12-4; j_call: TRBJ1-1; d_call: -; clone_size: -; cdr3_nt: TGTGCCAGCAGTTTAGTAGGACCGGCGGGGGCTTTCTTT; cdr3_aa: CASSLVGPAGAFF
v_call: TRBV19; j_call: TRBJ1-1; d_call: TRBD1; clone_size: -; cdr3_nt: TGTGCCAGTAGTCTAAGAGGGGGCCTGAACACTGAAGCTTTCTTT; cdr3_aa: CASSLRGGLNTEAFF
v_call: TRBV5-4; j_call: TRBJ1-1; d_call: -; clone_size: -; cdr3_nt: TGTGCCAGCAGCTTGGAGGGACTAGGGAACACTGAAGCTTTCTTT; cdr3_aa: CASSLEGLGNTEAFF
v_call: TRBV7-2; j_call: TRBJ1-1; d_call: -; clone_size: once; cdr3_nt: TGTGCCAGCAGCTTGGGACGGGACTACCTTATGAACACTGAAGCTTTCTTT; cdr3_aa: CASSLGRDYLMNTEAFF
v_call: TRBV27; j_call: TRBJ1-1; d_call: -; clone_size: once; cdr3_nt: TGTGCCAGCAGCCATGGGTGGGGGGGCGACACTGAAGCTTTCTTT; cdr3_aa: CASSHGWGGDTEAFF
v_call: TRBV4-3; j_call: TRBJ2-1; d_call: -; clone_size: -; cdr3_nt: TGCGCCAGCAGCCAAGATCGGATAAGCGGATTTATCAATGAGCAGTTCTTC; cdr3_aa: CASSQDRISGFINEQFF
v_call: TRBV10-3; j_call: TRBJ2-3; d_call: -; clone_size: -; cdr3_nt: TGTGCCATCTCGTGGGACCAGCACACAGATACGCAGTATTTT; cdr3_aa: CAISWDQHTDTQYF
v_call: TRBV4-3; j_call: TRBJ1-5; d_call: -; clone_size: -; cdr3_nt: TGCGCCAGCAGCCAAGTTATATCGGGGAATAGCAATCAGCCCCAGCATTTT; cdr3_aa: CASSQVISGNSNQPQHF
v_call: TRBV6-6; j_call: TRBJ2-1; d_call: -; clone_size: once; cdr3_nt: TGTGCCAGCGGCAAACAGGGATGGAATGAGCAGTTCTTC; cdr3_aa: CASGKQGWNEQFF
v_call: TRBV7-2; j_call: TRBJ2-3; d_call: TRBD1; clone_size: -; cdr3_nt: TGTGCCAGCAGCGACGAGGTTAGGGGGCCCACGCAGTATTTT; cdr3_aa: CASSDEVRGPTQYF
v_call: TRBV18; j_call: TRBJ1-1; d_call: -; clone_size: once; cdr3_nt: TGTGCCAGCTCGACCGGGGCCGGAAACACTGAAGCTTTCTTT; cdr3_aa: CASSTGAGNTEAFF
v_call: TRBV19; j_call: TRBJ1-2; d_call: -; clone_size: -; cdr3_nt: TGTGCCAGTACAGAGGCAGACTATGGCTACACCTTC; cdr3_aa: CASTEADYGYTF
v_call: TRBV4-3; j_call: TRBJ2-1; d_call: -; clone_size: once; cdr3_nt: TGCGCCAGCAGCCCAGGGATAGGGGACTACAATGAGCAGTTCTTC; cdr3_aa: CASSPGIGDYNEQFF
v_call: TRBV19; j_call: TRBJ2-1; d_call: -; clone_size: once; cdr3_nt: TGTGCCAGTAGTATCCCCCCCGACAAGCCGCTCTTC; cdr3_aa: CASSIPPDKPLF
v_call: TRBV6-2/TRBV6-3; j_call: TRBJ1-1; d_call: -; clone_size: once; cdr3_nt: TGTGCCAGCAGCCAGGGTAGGGGTACTGAAGCTTTCTTT; cdr3_aa: CASSQGRGTEAFF
v_call: TRBV7-9; j_call: TRBJ2-7; d_call: TRBD2; clone_size: once; cdr3_nt: TGTGCCAGCAGCTTAGCGATTCCCCGGGCGGGGGAATCCTCTGAGCAGTACTTC; cdr3_aa: CASSLAIPRAGESSEQYF
v_call: TRBV4-3; j_call: TRBJ1-6; d_call: -; clone_size: -; cdr3_nt: TGCGCCAGCAGCCAAGATCCGGGACCGGCTAATTCACCCCTCCACTTT; cdr3_aa: CASSQDPGPANSPLHF
v_call: TRBV6-1; j_call: TRBJ2-7; d_call: -; clone_size: -; cdr3_nt: TGTGCCAGCAGTGAGGTACGGGTGTACGAGCAGTACTTC; cdr3_aa: CASSEVRVYEQYF
v_call: TRBV19; j_call: TRBJ2-1; d_call: TRBD2; clone_size: -; cdr3_nt: TGTGCCAGTAGTAGCCCTGAGCGGGGGATAACCTACAATGAGCAGTTCTTC; cdr3_aa: CASSSPERGITYNEQFF
v_call: TRBV7-2; j_call: TRBJ1-5; d_call: -; clone_size: -; cdr3_nt: TGTGCCAGCAGCTTCGTCTCCTATAGCAATCAGCCCCAGCATTTT; cdr3_aa: CASSFVSYSNQPQHF
v_call: TRBV7-9; j_call: TRBJ2-1; d_call: -; clone_size: -; cdr3_nt: TGTGCCAGCAGCCGGCGGGACTCCGAGCAGTTCTTC; cdr3_aa: CASSRRDSEQFF
v_call: TRBV24-1; j_call: TRBJ2-1; d_call: TRBD2; clone_size: -; cdr3_nt: TGTGCCACCAGTGACTCAGCGGGAGGGCCAGACTACAATGAGCAGTTCTTC; cdr3_aa: CATSDSAGGPDYNEQFF
v_call: TRBV7-9; j_call: TRBJ1-6; d_call: -; clone_size: -; cdr3_nt: TGTGCCAGCAGCTTAGCGCCCGCTGTCGTCAATTCACCCCTCCACTTT; cdr3_aa: CASSLAPAVVNSPLHF
v_call: TRBV18; j_call: TRBJ1-1; d_call: -; clone_size: -; cdr3_nt: TGTGCCAGCTCACCGATGTCAACGAACACTGAAGCTTTCTTT; cdr3_aa: CASSPMSTNTEAFF
v_call: TRBV13; j_call: TRBJ2-1; d_call: -; clone_size: -; cdr3_nt: TGTGCCAGCAGCTTAGGTCGCGGGACTCGGGGGCTCTACAATGAGCAGTTCTTC; cdr3_aa: CASSLGRGTRGLYNEQFF
v_call: TRBV5-6; j_call: TRBJ2-7; d_call: -; clone_size: -; cdr3_nt: TGTGCCAGCAGTCAGAGGTACGAGCAGTACTTC; cdr3_aa: CASSQRYEQYF
v_call: TRBV11-3; j_call: TRBJ2-4; d_call: TRBD2; clone_size: -; cdr3_nt: TGTGCCAGCAGCTTCACTAGCGATAGGGGAAACATTCAGTACTTC; cdr3_aa: CASSFTSDRGNIQYF
v_call: TRBV11-2; j_call: TRBJ2-3; d_call: TRBD2; clone_size: few; cdr3_nt: TGTGCCAGCAGCCCGACAACTAGCGGGGGGCCGAATACGCAGTATTTT; cdr3_aa: CASSPTTSGGPNTQYF
v_call: TRBV5-4; j_call: TRBJ2-1; d_call: TRBD2; clone_size: -; cdr3_nt: TGTGCCAGCAGAGCCGGGACTAGCGGGGTCCATGAGCAGTTCTTC; cdr3_aa: CASRAGTSGVHEQFF
v_call: TRBV6-6; j_call: TRBJ2-7; d_call: -; clone_size: -; cdr3_nt: TGTGCCAGCAGTTACGTAGAGCCCGAGCAGTACTTC; cdr3_aa: CASSYVEPEQYF
v_call: TRBV4-2; j_call: TRBJ2-2; d_call: -; clone_size: -; cdr3_nt: TGTGCCAGCAGCCAAGAAGCCGGGACTTTGAACACCGGGGAGCTGTTTTTT; cdr3_aa: CASSQEAGTLNTGELFF
v_call: TRBV6-2/TRBV6-3; j_call: TRBJ2-4; d_call: TRBD2; clone_size: -; cdr3_nt: TGTGCCAGCAGTACTAGCGGGAGGAACATTCAGTACTTC; cdr3_aa: CASSTSGRNIQYF
v_call: TRBV11-3; j_call: TRBJ1-1; d_call: -; clone_size: once; cdr3_nt: TGTGCCAGCAGCTTAGGATGGGTTCTTACCTTGGGGACTGAAGCTTTCTTT; cdr3_aa: CASSLGWVLTLGTEAFF
v_call: TRBV7-8; j_call: TRBJ1-5; d_call: -; clone_size: once; cdr3_nt: TGTGCCAGCAGCCCTGGGTCCCCATATAGCAATCAGCCCCAGCATTTT; cdr3_aa: CASSPGSPYSNQPQHF
v_call: TRBV29-1; j_call: TRBJ1-1; d_call: -; clone_size: -; cdr3_nt: TGCAGCGTTGAGGGCCTTTACACTGAAGCTTTCTTT; cdr3_aa: CSVEGLYTEAFF
v_call: TRBV5-4; j_call: TRBJ1-2; d_call: -; clone_size: -; cdr3_nt: TGTGCCAGCAGCGCCCACCCGACAGTAGCTAACTATGGCTACACCTTC; cdr3_aa: CASSAHPTVANYGYTF
v_call: TRBV12-3/TRBV12-4; j_call: TRBJ2-1; d_call: -; clone_size: -; cdr3_nt: TGTGCCAGCAGTCCGACTAATGAGCAGTTCTTC; cdr3_aa: CASSPTNEQFF